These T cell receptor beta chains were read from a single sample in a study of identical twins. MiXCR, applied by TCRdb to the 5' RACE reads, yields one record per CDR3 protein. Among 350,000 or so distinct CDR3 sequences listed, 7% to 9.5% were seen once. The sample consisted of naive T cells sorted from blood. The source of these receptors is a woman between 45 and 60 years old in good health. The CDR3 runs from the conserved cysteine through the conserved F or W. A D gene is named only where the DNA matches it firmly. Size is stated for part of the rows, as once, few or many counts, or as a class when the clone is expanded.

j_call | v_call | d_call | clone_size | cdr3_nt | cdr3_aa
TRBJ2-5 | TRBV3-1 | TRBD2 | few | TGTGCCAGCAGCCAAGGGGGTGGCGGGAGATACGAGACCCAGTACTTC | CASSQGGGGRYETQYF
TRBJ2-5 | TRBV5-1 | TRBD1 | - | TGCGCCAGCAGCCCCGACAGGGTTTTGGAGACCCAGTACTTC | CASSPDRVLETQYF
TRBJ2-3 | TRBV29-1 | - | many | TGCAGCGTAAAAGGGACAAAGACTAGCACAGATACGCAGTATTTT | CSVKGTKTSTDTQYF
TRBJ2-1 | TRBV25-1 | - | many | TGTGCCAGCCGGGGAGGAGACGAAAATTACAATGAGCAGTTCTTC | CASRGGDENYNEQFF
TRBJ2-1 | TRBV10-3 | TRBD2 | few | TGTGCCATCATTAGCGGGATAGACTCCAATGAGCAGTTCTTC | CAIISGIDSNEQFF
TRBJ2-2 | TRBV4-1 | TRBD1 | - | TGCGCCAGCAGGCAAGATAAGACAGGGGGATTAGAGCTGTTTTTT | CASRQDKTGGLELFF
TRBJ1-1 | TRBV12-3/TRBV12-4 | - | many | TGTGCCAGCAGTTTCGGGGTGGAGAACACTGAAGCTTTCTTT | CASSFGVENTEAFF
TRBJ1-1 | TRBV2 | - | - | TGTGCCAGCAGATCTCAGGGGCCGAACACTGAAGCTTTCTTT | CASRSQGPNTEAFF
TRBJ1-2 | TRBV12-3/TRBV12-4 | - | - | TGTGCCAGCAGTTTAAGCTCGGGGTTAGCTTCTGGCTACACCTTC | CASSLSSGLASGYTF
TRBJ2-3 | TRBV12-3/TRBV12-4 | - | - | TGTGCCAGCGGCGGGGCCCCTACAGATACGCAGTATTTT | CASGGAPTDTQYF
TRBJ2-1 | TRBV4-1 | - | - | TGCGCCAGCAGCCAAGACCCTCTGGGTGGGTCTTACAATGAGCAGTTCTTC | CASSQDPLGGSYNEQFF
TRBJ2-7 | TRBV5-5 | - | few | TGTGCCAGCAGCTTGACCAGGGATACAGAGCAGTACTTC | CASSLTRDTEQYF
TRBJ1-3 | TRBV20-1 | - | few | TGCAGTGCTAGAGACGGAAACACCATATATTTT | CSARDGNTIYF
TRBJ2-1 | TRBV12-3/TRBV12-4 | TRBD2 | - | TGTGCCAGCAGCCCAGAGAGCGGGAGCTTTAATGAGCAGTTCTTC | CASSPESGSFNEQFF
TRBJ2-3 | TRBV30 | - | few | TGTGCCTGGAGTCCTAGCACAGATACGCAGTATTTT | CAWSPSTDTQYF
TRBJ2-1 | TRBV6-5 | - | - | TGTGCCAGCAGTTACTCGAGGCCCGGGACGTCGGGCTACAATGAGCAGTTCTTC | CASSYSRPGTSGYNEQFF
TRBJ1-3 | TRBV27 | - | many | TGTGCCAGCAGTTTGGGATCTGGAAACACCATATATTTT | CASSLGSGNTIYF
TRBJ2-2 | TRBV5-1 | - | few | TGCGCCAGCAGCCTCCTCCCAGGGAACGAGGAGCTGTTTTTT | CASSLLPGNEELFF
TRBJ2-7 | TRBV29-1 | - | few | TGCAGCGCCCAGGGGAACGAGCAGTACTTC | CSAQGNEQYF
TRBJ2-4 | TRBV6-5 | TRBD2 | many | TGTGCCAGCAGTAAACTAGCGGGAGGGCCCTTTGGCATTCAGTACTTC | CASSKLAGGPFGIQYF
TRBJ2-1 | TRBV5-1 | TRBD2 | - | TGCGCCAGCAGCTCGGGACTAGCGGGAATCGACAATGAGCAGTTCTTC | CASSSGLAGIDNEQFF
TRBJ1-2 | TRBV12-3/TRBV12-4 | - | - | TGTGCCAGCACCCCCGGAGGGTCTATGCGGGGCTACACCTTC | CASTPGGSMRGYTF
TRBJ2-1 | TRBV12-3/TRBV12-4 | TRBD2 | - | TGTGCCAGCAGCCCCACTAGCGGGAGAGCGGAGGAGCAGTTCTTC | CASSPTSGRAEEQFF
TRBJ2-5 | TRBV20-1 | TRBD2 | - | TGCAGTGCTAGTAGCTCTAGCGGGAGTGGCCAAGAGACCCAGTACTTC | CSASSSSGSGQETQYF
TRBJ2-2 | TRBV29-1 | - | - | TGCAGCGGACAGGTCACCGGGGAGCTGTTTTTT | CSGQVTGELFF
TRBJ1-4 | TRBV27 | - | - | TGTGCCAGCAGTTCACAGGGAAGTGAAAAACTGTTTTTT | CASSSQGSEKLFF
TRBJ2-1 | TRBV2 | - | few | TGTGCCAGCGAGTCCAGCGGAACCTACAATGAGCAGTTCTTC | CASESSGTYNEQFF
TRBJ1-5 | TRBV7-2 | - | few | TGTGCCAGCAGCTCCGTCCGGGATCAGCCCCAGCATTTT | CASSSVRDQPQHF
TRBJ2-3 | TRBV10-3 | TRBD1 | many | TGTGCCATCAGGAGGACAGGCCCAGATACGCAGTATTTT | CAIRRTGPDTQYF
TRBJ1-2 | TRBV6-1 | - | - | TGTGCCAGCAGTGAACCCCAGGGTGGCTACACCTTC | CASSEPQGGYTF
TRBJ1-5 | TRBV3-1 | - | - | TGTGCCAGCAGCCAAGATGGAGGGGATCAGCCCCAGCATTTT | CASSQDGGDQPQHF
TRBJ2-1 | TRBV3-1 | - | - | TGTGCCAGCAGCCCCGGTATAAGGAATGAGCAGTTCTTC | CASSPGIRNEQFF